This passage covers 13 T cell receptor beta chains from one sample sequenced in a study of shared clonotypes between healthy human individuals (dated by TCRdb to the early 2020s). The library was generated by the immunoSEQ multiplex PCR assay. In its TCRdb copy, this immuneACCESS table keeps in-frame sequences only and misses some clones. Where compared with another copy, unresolved V genes explain less than half of these, and the others have no known cause. In this sample the table shows more than 400,000 clones, about 85% of which occur a single time. The top ten hold about an eighth of the sample. Sequencing was performed on PBMCs. These receptors originate from a woman in her thirties or forties in good health. Some clones in this sample may be carry-over from other donors' samples.

This clone was observed once. The J gene is TRBJ1-2, the V gene TRBV11-2; tentatively, D is TRBD1 (6 bases). V dropped 0 bases and J dropped 6 bases, with 14 bases sitting between them. CDR3 length: 15 residues. CDR1 is SGHAT and CDR2 is FQNNGV in the germline V gene. This chain's CDR3 is CASSLDPASGDGYTF. In DNA form, the CDR3 reads TGTGCCAGCAGCTTAGATCCTGCGTCAGGGGATGGCTACACCTTC.

The rearrangement uses TRBV6-1 and TRBJ1-2; 8 bases are a match to TRBD1. The CDR3 runs 14 residues. The V and J ends lost 2 bases and 4 bases, in that order; junction bases with no gene match: 3. Per the germline V gene, CDR1 is MNHNS and CDR2 is SASEGT. In nucleotides, the CDR3 is TGTGCCAGCAGTGAAACGACAGGGGCCTATGGCTACACCTTC. This sequence encodes CASSETTGAYGYTF.

A word on this clone: This likely came from a read error, as a far larger clone is one base away. The rearrangement links TRBV5-6 to TRBJ2-5; the D gene is possibly TRBD2 (5 bases). The CDR3 contains 13 residues. Trimming shortened V by 9 bases and J by 3 bases, and 15 bases separated the two germline ends. The V gene's germline CDR1 is SGHDT and CDR2 YYEEEE. The CDR3 loop reads CAITAGVKETQYF. The CDR3 coding sequence is TGTGCCATCACCGCGGGTGTAAAAGAGACCCAGTACTTC. The full variable domain, its missing parts supplied by reference TRBV5-6 and TRBJ2-5, is DAGVTQSPTHLIKTRGQQVTLRCSPKSGHDTVSWYQQALGQGPQFIFQYYEEEERQRGNFPDRFSGHQFPNYSSELNVNALLLGDSALYLCAITAGVKETQYFGPGTRLLVL.

In its sample, this clone was seen once. V usage is TRBV15 and J usage is TRBJ1-2, with 7 bases fitting TRBD1. CDR1 and CDR2 from the germline V gene are LNHNV and YYDKDF (reference sequence). Trimming took 1 base from V and 6 from J; bases not matched to a gene: 11. The CDR3 extends over 16 amino acids. The CDR3, as DNA: TGTGCCACCAGCAGAGCCATGGGCCGACAGGGCGATGGCTACACCTTC. Its protein product is CATSRAMGRQGDGYTF.

This clone has just one count. V is TRBV11-2 and J is TRBJ2-7, with 11 bases aligning to TRBD2. The CDR3 length is 15 residues. The junction had 5 bases not matched to a gene; V was cut back by 5 bases and J by 2 bases. In germline, CDR1 is SGHAT, CDR2 FQNNGV. The CDR3 coding sequence is TGTGCCAGCAGCCAGGGACTAGCGGCCACCTACGAGCAGTACTTC. Protein sequence: CASSQGLAATYEQYF.

In this sample, this clone turned up once. The chain employs TRBV6-6 and TRBJ1-1; D is ambiguous. This CDR3 contains 15 residues. The V end lost 5 bases, the J end lost 0 bases, and 13 bases lay between the germline ends. Germline CDR1 is MNHNY and CDR2 is SVGAGI (reference sequence). The CDR3 nucleotides read TGTGCCAGCAGTCCATCCTACCATCTGAACACTGAAGCTTTCTTT. It codes for CASSPSYHLNTEAFF.

J is TRBJ2-2 and V is TRBV11-2; 8 positions match TRBD1. The germline CDR1 and CDR2 sequences are SGHAT and FQNNGV. This CDR3 contains 17 residues. V shed 5 bases, J shed 5 bases, and the junction held 13 bases outside the gene matches. The CDR3 DNA follows: TGTGCCAGCAGCCACCCCAACCCAGGGGGCGAAACCGGGGAGCTGTTTTTT. This codes for CASSHPNPGGETGELFF.

This chain joins TRBV11-2 and TRBJ2-7, with TRBD2 matching over 13 bases. The assigned J gene may be wrong: the sequence end matches TRBJ2-5 better. CDR1 and CDR2 from the germline V gene are SGHAT and FQNNGV. This CDR3 is 16 amino acids long. The DNA for the CDR3 is TGTGCCAGCAGCCCCGGGACTAGCGGGATAGGGGAGACCCAGTACTTC. It yields the protein CASSPGTSGIGETQYF.

The J gene is TRBJ1-1, the V gene TRBV7-3; D might be TRBD1 (5 bases). CDR3 length: 15 amino acids. CDR1 and CDR2 from the germline V gene are SGHTA and FQGTGA. V lost 5 bases to trimming and J lost 1 base, with 14 bases between them. The CDR3 spells CASSPMGPGNTEAFF. Here the CDR3 DNA reads TGTGCCAGCAGCCCAATGGGACCGGGGAACACTGAAGCTTTCTTT. Full variable domain (remainder filled in from reference TRBV7-3 and TRBJ1-1): GAGVSQTPSNKVTEKGKYVELRCDPISGHTALYWYRQSLGQGPEFLIYFQGTGAADDSGLPNDRFFAVRPEGSVSTLKIQRTERGDSAVYLCASSPMGPGNTEAFFGQGTRLTVV.

This clone was observed a single time. A far more abundant clone sits one base away, making this likely a read error. This likely comes from a read error, as the CDR3 has no conserved phenylalanine or tryptophan at its end. The sample contains more than one DNA sequence encoding this CDR3. The CDR3 region is CSVDAGKYYGYTL. Here the CDR3 DNA reads TGCAGCGTTGACGCAGGGAAGTACTATGGCTACACCCTC. The chain recombines TRBV29-1 with TRBJ1-2; D possibly corresponds to TRBD1 (5 bases). V was shortened by 3 bases and J by 3 bases, with 11 bases between the two germline ends. CDR3 length: 13 residues. Germline lookup yields CDR1 SQVTM and CDR2 ANQGSEA.

The chain joins TRBV2 to TRBJ2-7; no clear D. This CDR3 has 14 amino acids. The germline CDR1 and CDR2 sequences are SNHLY and FYNNEI. V was pared by 5 bases and J by 4 bases, with 15 bases between. The CDR3, as DNA: TGTGCCAGCAGTTTTCCCCATTTTAATTACGAGCAGTACTTC. Translation: CASSFPHFNYEQYF.

This chain links TRBV9 with TRBJ2-1, with a possible D match to TRBD2 (5 bases). V lost 3 bases and J 9 bases, leaving 10 bases between the germline ends. This CDR3 contains 12 residues. CDR1 SGDLS and CDR2 YYNGEE come from the germline V gene. CDR3 bases: TGTGCCAGCAGCGCCCCGGGGAGTGAGCAGTTCTTC. This translates into CASSAPGSEQFF.

Concerning this clone: This probably arose from a read error, given a far larger clone one base away. CDR3 loop: CAWSVDTGHYEQYF. CDR3 nucleotide sequence: TGTGCCTGGAGTGTGGATACAGGGCATTACGAGCAGTACTTC. V is TRBV30 and J is TRBJ2-5, with TRBD1 as a possible D gene (6 bases). The end of the DNA fits TRBJ2-7 better, so the J call may be wrong. The CDR3 has 14 amino acids. Germline V gives CDR1 GTSNPN, CDR2 SVGIG (reference sequence).